Listed here are 16 T cell receptor beta chains from one sample, sequenced in a study of T-cell memory formation after mild COVID-19. MiXCR, run by TCRdb on the 5' RACE reads, gives a single entry per CDR3 protein. The sample includes hundreds of thousands of distinct CDR3 sequences, 25% to 30% of them seen just once. The sequenced material came from PBMCs or a T cell subset sorted from them (not recorded which). The receptors derive from an adult woman who had mild COVID-19 (a few samples of this study predate the infection). Cell type and time point are not known.

As regards this clonotype: The junction shows a germline mismatch at one end, possibly a read error. This chain links TRBV11-2 with TRBJ1-4; D is undetermined. The CDR3 extends over 11 amino acids. CDR1 is SGHAT and CDR2 is FQNNGV in the germline V gene. CDR3 protein: CASTNRGSVRF. The CDR3 DNA reads TGTGCCAGCACCAACCGAGGATCTGTACGCTTT.

V gene TRBV25-1 combines with J gene TRBJ2-7, with D uncertain. This CDR3 region has 12 residues. Trimming left V 4 bases short and J 4 bases short, with 8 bases between. The V gene's germline CDR1 is MGHDK and CDR2 SYGVNS. The CDR3 loop reads CASSGAAYEQYF. CDR3 DNA sequence: TGTGCCAGCAGTGGTGCGGCATACGAGCAGTACTTC.

The chain combines TRBV7-6 with TRBJ2-2, with a tentative D call TRBD2 (5 bases). CDR3 length: 15 residues. V was cut by 5 bases and J by 2 bases, with 12 bases left in between. Germline lookup yields CDR1 SGHVS and CDR2 FNYEAQ. As DNA, the CDR3 is TGTGCCAGCAGCCGCAGGACTGACAACACCGGGGAGCTGTTTTTT. This gives the protein CASSRRTDNTGELFF.

The chain recombines TRBV20-1 with TRBJ2-5; the D gene could be TRBD1 or TRBD2 (6 bases each). The CDR3 has 16 residues. The V end lost 3 bases, the J end lost 0 bases, and 17 bases lay between the germline ends. Germline CDR1 DFQATT, CDR2 SNEGSKA (reference sequence). The CDR3 protein is CSASNPLGGYQETQYF. The CDR3 nucleotides read TGCAGTGCTAGTAACCCCTTAGGGGGGTACCAAGAGACCCAGTACTTC.

This clonotype was seen a handful of times. V is TRBV13 and J is TRBJ2-1, with a tentative D call TRBD1 (6 bases). This CDR3 comprises 12 residues. V dropped 2 bases and J dropped 10 bases, with 9 bases sitting between them. Germline V gene data show CDR1 as PRHDT and CDR2 as FYEKMQ (reference sequence). Here the CDR3 reads CASSLRGYEQFF. CDR3 in DNA: TGTGCCAGCAGCTTAAGGGGGTACGAGCAGTTCTTC.

This clonotype has a handful of counts. The chain links TRBV11-2 to TRBJ2-5; D uncertain. Germline loops: CDR1 SGHAT, CDR2 FQNNGV. This CDR3 has 17 residues. V lost 3 bases and J lost 5, with 22 bases in between. The CDR3 protein is CASSFTASERRRETQYF. The CDR3 nucleotides read TGTGCCAGCAGCTTCACAGCGTCTGAACGTCGCCGGGAGACCCAGTACTTC.

The rearrangement links TRBV19 to TRBJ1-5, with no clear D. V lost 5 bases to trimming and J lost 3 bases, with 14 bases between them. The CDR3 covers 15 residues. Looked up from germline, CDR1 is LNHDA and CDR2 is SQIVND (reference sequence). The CDR3 DNA reads TGTGCCAGTAGTGGAGATGGGATGATCAATCAGCCCCAGCATTTT. As protein: CASSGDGMINQPQHF.

This clonotype was seen a handful of times. The CDR3 DNA reads as TGTGCCAGCAGCGAGGAGACTAGCGGGATTAGGACAGATACGCAGTATTTT. Amino acid sequence: CASSEETSGIRTDTQYF. The V gene is TRBV9, the J gene TRBJ2-3; 11 nucleotides align to TRBD2. The CDR3 totals 17 residues. V trimming: 3 bases; J trimming: 3 bases; junction bases outside the gene matches: 9. Germline CDR1 reads SGDLS; CDR2 reads YYNGEE.

V and J are TRBV7-8 and TRBJ1-1, with 10 bases that match TRBD1. This CDR3 is built from 16 residues. V trimming: 5 bases; J trimming: 6 bases; junction bases outside the gene matches: 12. Germline loops: CDR1 SGHVS, CDR2 FQNEAQ. This chain's CDR3 is CASSTPTGTGVAEAFF. CDR3 bases: TGTGCCAGCAGCACACCTACCGGGACAGGGGTCGCTGAAGCTTTCTTT.

This clonotype occurred a few times. The chain is built from TRBV5-1 and TRBJ1-6; the D is unclear. Germline V gene sequence: CDR1 SGHRS, CDR2 YFSETQ. The CDR3 runs 14 residues. Trimming took 4 bases from V and 7 from J, leaving 12 bases between them. CDR3 DNA sequence: TGCGCCAGCAGCCACGGCACGAGCAATTCACCCCTCCACTTT. It translates to CASSHGTSNSPLHF.

This clonotype was observed a handful of times. The rearrangement links TRBV20-1 to TRBJ1-1; tentative D call: TRBD1 (5 bases). This CDR3 contains 14 residues. Germline assignment: CDR1 DFQATT and CDR2 SNEGSKA (reference sequence). Trimming pared 2 bases from V and 7 bases from J, leaving 17 bases between. The CDR3 bases are TGCAGTGCTAGAATCGGGGGAGGGATCGGTGAAGCTTTCTTT. This gives the protein CSARIGGGIGEAFF.

This clonotype turned up a few times. The rearrangement joins TRBV12-3 or TRBV12-4 to TRBJ1-6; TRBD1 matches at 8 bases. Trimming at V came to 5 bases and at J to 6 bases, leaving 6 bases not matched to a gene. The CDR3 contains 15 residues. In DNA form, the CDR3 reads TGTGCCAGCAGTCCTACCGGACAGGGTAATTCACCCCTCCACTTT. Amino acid sequence: CASSPTGQGNSPLHF.

The gene calls are TRBV7-2 and TRBJ2-1; 7 positions agree with TRBD1. J lost 4 bases, V lost 0 bases, and 12 bases had no gene match. Germline V gives CDR1 SGHTA, CDR2 FQGNSA. The CDR3 runs 18 residues. CDR3 in amino acids: CASSLALSRQGWYNEQFF. The CDR3 DNA sequence: TGTGCCAGCAGCTTAGCGCTGTCGAGACAGGGATGGTACAATGAGCAGTTCTTC.

This clonotype was detected only a few times. V is TRBV7-9 and J is TRBJ2-5; 12 bases are a match to TRBD2. V lost 5 bases to trimming and J lost 1 base; unmatched junction nucleotides: 5. This CDR3 is 16 amino acids long. Germline values: CDR1 SEHNR, CDR2 FQNEAQ (reference sequence). The CDR3: CASSRGLAGSQETQYF. The CDR3 DNA is TGTGCCAGCAGCCGAGGACTAGCGGGGTCCCAAGAGACCCAGTACTTC.

The chain has TRBV7-9 and TRBJ2-3; unclear D gene. This CDR3 region has 12 residues. The germline gives CDR1 SEHNR, CDR2 FQNEAQ (reference sequence). V was shortened by 10 bases and J by 6 bases, with 14 bases between the two germline ends. The CDR3 DNA reads TGTGCCACCTCACTAACGCCTGATACGCAGTATTTT. It encodes CATSLTPDTQYF.

This clonotype showed up just a few times. J is TRBJ1-2 and V is TRBV30; D call uncertain. Trimming stripped 0 bases from V and 0 bases from J, with 8 bases between. CDR1 is GTSNPN and CDR2 is SVGIG in the germline V gene (reference sequence). CDR3 size: 14 residues. In DNA form, the CDR3 reads TGTGCCTGGAGTGTAGGACTGACTAACTATGGCTACACCTTC. This encodes CAWSVGLTNYGYTF.